This TCR beta chain is from a study of blood T cells in healthy people across ages. Looking at the study overall: About one barcoded TCR beta cDNA was captured per two T cells.

A word on this clonotype: Its antigen remains unknown. A much more abundant neighbour one base away suggests this may be a read error.

The length of the CDR3 is 14 residues. Germline V lookup: CDR1 SGDLS, CDR2 YYNGEE. Overall study results and limits: A strong correlation was seen between TCR beta diversity and naive T cell percentage. It was the long-lived donors that had more naive CD4+ cells and higher diversity than aged donors.

The use of a sample-barcoded 5' primer and a J-beta primer mix characterized a second PCR of roughly 7 to 11 cycles. Each CDR3 protein is one row after TCRdb ran MiXCR on the 5' RACE reads. In the table there are hundreds of thousands of distinct CDR3 sequences, roughly 30% of which are singletons. The receptor was derived from a woman over 75 in good health. Input material: blood. The chain employs TRBV9 and TRBJ2-5, with 9 bases aligning to TRBD1. TRBJ2-7 explains the end of the DNA better; the J call may be wrong. CDR3 amino acids: CVSNKQGAGYEQYF. As DNA, the CDR3 is TGTGTCAGCAACAAACAGGGGGCCGGCTACGAGCAGTACTTC.